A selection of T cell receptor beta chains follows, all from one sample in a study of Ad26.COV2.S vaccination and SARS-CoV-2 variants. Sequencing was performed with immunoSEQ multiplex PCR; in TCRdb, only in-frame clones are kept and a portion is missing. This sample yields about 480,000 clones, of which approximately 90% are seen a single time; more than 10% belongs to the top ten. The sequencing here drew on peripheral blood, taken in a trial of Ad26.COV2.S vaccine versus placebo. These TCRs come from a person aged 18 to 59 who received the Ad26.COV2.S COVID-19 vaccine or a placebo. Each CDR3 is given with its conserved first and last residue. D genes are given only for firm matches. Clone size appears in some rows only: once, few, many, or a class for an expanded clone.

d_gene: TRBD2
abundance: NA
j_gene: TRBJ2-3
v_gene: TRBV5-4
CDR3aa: CASSPQTSGSTDTQYF
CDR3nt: TGTGCCAGCAGCCCCCAGACTAGCGGGAGCACAGATACGCAGTATTTT

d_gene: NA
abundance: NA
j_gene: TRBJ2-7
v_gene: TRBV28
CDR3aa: CASGAGFYEQYF
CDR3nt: TGTGCCTCCGGGGCGGGTTTTTACGAGCAGTACTTC

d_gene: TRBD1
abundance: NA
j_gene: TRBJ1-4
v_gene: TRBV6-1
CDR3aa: CASSEWGQRGGKLFF
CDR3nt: TGTGCCAGCAGTGAATGGGGACAGCGGGGGGGAAAACTGTTTTTT

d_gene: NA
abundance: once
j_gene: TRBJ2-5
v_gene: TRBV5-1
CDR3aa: CASTMGTSGGETQYF
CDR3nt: TGCGCCAGCACAATGGGGACGTCGGGTGGGGAGACCCAGTACTTC

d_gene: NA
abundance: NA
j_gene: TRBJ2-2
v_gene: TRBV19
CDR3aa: CASSWKNTGELFF
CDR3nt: TGTGCCAGTTCGTGGAAGAACACCGGGGAGCTGTTTTTT

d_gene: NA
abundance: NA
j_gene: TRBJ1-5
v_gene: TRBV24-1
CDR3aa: CATSDKGVGNQPQHF
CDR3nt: TGTGCCACCAGTGATAAGGGGGTTGGGAATCAGCCCCAGCATTTT

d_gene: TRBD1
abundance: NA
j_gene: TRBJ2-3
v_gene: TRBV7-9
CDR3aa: CASSPGTGGAPVLLDTQYF
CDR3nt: TGTGCCAGCAGTCCCGGGACAGGGGGCGCCCCGGTTCTACTGGATACGCAGTATTTT

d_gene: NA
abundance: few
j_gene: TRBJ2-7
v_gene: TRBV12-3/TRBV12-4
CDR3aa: CASSLGHYEQYF
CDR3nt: TGTGCCAGCAGTTTGGGACACTACGAGCAGTACTTC

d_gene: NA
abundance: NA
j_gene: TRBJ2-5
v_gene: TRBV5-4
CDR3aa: CASSLPTVQETQYF
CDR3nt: TGTGCCAGCAGCTTGCCAACCGTCCAAGAGACCCAGTACTTC

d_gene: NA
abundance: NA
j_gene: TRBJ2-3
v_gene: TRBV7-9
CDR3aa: CASSLHGSRTDTQYF
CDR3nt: TGTGCCAGCAGCTTACACGGGAGCCGCACAGATACGCAGTATTTT

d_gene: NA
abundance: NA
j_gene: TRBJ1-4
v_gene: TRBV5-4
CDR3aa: CASSHTGNPNEKLFF
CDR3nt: TGTGCCAGCAGCCACACAGGGAACCCTAATGAAAAACTGTTTTTT

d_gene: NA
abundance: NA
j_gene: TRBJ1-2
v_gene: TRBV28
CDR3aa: CASSSISEGLYGYTF
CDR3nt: TGTGCCAGCAGTTCAATCTCCGAGGGACTCTATGGCTACACCTTC

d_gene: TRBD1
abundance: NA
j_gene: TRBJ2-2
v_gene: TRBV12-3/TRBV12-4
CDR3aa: CASRMTGEGELFF
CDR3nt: TGTGCCAGCAGGATGACAGGGGAAGGGGAGCTGTTTTTT

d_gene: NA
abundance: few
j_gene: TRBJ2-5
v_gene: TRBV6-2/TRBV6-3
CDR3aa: CASSYEGSQETQYF
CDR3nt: TGTGCCAGCAGTTACGAGGGGTCCCAAGAGACCCAGTACTTC

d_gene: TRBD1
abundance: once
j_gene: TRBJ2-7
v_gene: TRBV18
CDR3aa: CASSHTGGGEQYF
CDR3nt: TGTGCCAGCTCACATACAGGGGGCGGCGAGCAGTACTTC

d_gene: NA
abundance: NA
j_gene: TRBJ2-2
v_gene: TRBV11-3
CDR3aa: CASSLPLGLGGTGELFF
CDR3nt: TGTGCCAGCAGCTTACCCCTAGGACTAGGGGGCACCGGGGAGCTGTTTTTT

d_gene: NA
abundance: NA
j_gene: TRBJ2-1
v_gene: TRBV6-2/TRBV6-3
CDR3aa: CASSYGTRHNEQFF
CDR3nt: TGTGCCAGCAGTTACGGGACAAGACACAATGAGCAGTTCTTC

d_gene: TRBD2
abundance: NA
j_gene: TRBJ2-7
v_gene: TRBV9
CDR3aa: CASSVGPDGTSGNEQYF
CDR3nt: TGTGCCAGCAGCGTAGGACCTGACGGGACTAGCGGGAACGAGCAGTACTTC

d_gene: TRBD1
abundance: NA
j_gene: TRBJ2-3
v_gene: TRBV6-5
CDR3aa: CASSYSGTAFTDTQYF
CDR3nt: TGTGCCAGCAGTTACTCCGGGACAGCCTTCACAGATACGCAGTATTTT

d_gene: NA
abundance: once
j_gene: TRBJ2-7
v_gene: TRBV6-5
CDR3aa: CASSYGSTYEQYF
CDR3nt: TGTGCCAGCAGTTACGGGAGCACCTACGAGCAGTACTTC